This TCR beta chain was identified in a study of shared clonotypes between healthy human individuals. Study-level background: Donor composition was a couple of women and three men, aged 18 to 49.

The study used about 100 million PBMCs per unsorted sample for genomic DNA. V was pared by 6 bases and J by 1 base, with 4 bases of the junction left unmatched. Germline-derived CDR1 and CDR2 are MNHEY and SMNVEV (reference sequence). The CDR3 runs to 17 residues. The method was immunoSEQ multiplex PCR; TCRdb's version includes in-frame clones alone and lacks a portion of them. The sample yields fewer than 550,000 clones, about 80% seen once. The V gene is TRBV27, the J gene TRBJ2-1; 15 bases match TRBD2. This clonotype was obtained from a woman in her 40s in good health. Some clones in this sample may be carry-over from other donors' samples. What was sequenced was PBMCs. The CDR3 region is CASRWTSGRASYNEQFF. CDR3 nucleotides: TGTGCCAGCAGATGGACTAGCGGGAGGGCTTCCTACAATGAGCAGTTCTTC.